One sample yielded the 5 T cell receptor beta chains listed below, sequenced in a study of CD8 T cells in ankylosing spondylitis (dated by TCRdb to 2016 to 2017). Beyond this particular receptor, the publication reports: Blood from ankylosing spondylitis patients appeared to be characterized by a TCR beta motif made up of eight highly homologous amino acid variants.

The library was built by means of 5' RACE. The sequencer listed for this sample is Illumina HiSeq 2500. TCRdb reanalyzed the raw reads on its own, using fastp at Q25 for trimming and MiXCR for clone calling, and kept in-frame beta chains. Identical CDR3 proteins give one entry, which carries the most common genes and DNA. The sample records around 430,000 distinct CDR3 sequences, roughly 18% of which are singletons. Approximately 1% of the sample is in the top ten clones. No antigen has been assigned to these receptors. Sequencing input: blood, either unsorted or a sorted T cell fraction (not recorded which). These TCRs come from a male donor with ankylosing spondylitis.

This clonotype was counted a few times. The V call is TRBV12-3 or TRBV12-4, the J call TRBJ2-7; 10 bases are a match to TRBD1. This CDR3 has 14 amino acids. Unmatched junction bases numbered 1, after V lost 5 bases and J lost 0 bases. The CDR3 DNA reads TGTGCCAGCAGTCGACAGGGGGCCTCCTACGAGCAGTACTTC. It specifies CASSRQGASYEQYF.

This clonotype was detected ten times or more. The chain uses TRBV7-3 and TRBJ2-1; 7 bases fit TRBD2. The CDR3 spans 18 residues. Germline V CDR1 and CDR2: SGHTA, FQGTGA. J was trimmed by 1 base and V by 1 base; bases with no gene match: 10. Here the CDR3 DNA reads TGTGCCAGCAGCTTAATTCGGTCGAGCGGGGTATCCTACAATGAGCAGTTCTTC. Protein product: CASSLIRSSGVSYNEQFF.

This clonotype has a handful of counts. The chain employs TRBV5-1 and TRBJ2-3, with TRBD1 matching 9 bases. Germline lookup yields CDR1 SGHRS and CDR2 YFSETQ. The CDR3 has 14 amino acids. The ends lost 4 bases at V and 4 bases at J; junction bases unmatched: 4. CDR3 residues: CASSHYRGPDTQYF. The CDR3, as DNA: TGCGCCAGCAGCCACTACAGGGGGCCAGATACGCAGTATTTT.

The rearrangement links TRBV20-1 to TRBJ1-1; D is perhaps TRBD1 (5 bases). CDR1 DFQATT and CDR2 SNEGSKA come from the germline V gene (reference sequence). The CDR3 consists of 14 residues. Trimming removed 6 bases from V and 5 bases from J, with 19 bases in between. The chain's CDR3 is CSALRDPVNTEAFF. For the CDR3, the DNA is TGCAGTGCGCTCCGGGACCCGGTAAATACTGAAGCTTTCTTT.

This clonotype was seen more than once but under ten times. The chain joins TRBV9 to TRBJ1-2; 7 nucleotides match TRBD1. Trimming took 0 bases from V and 5 from J; bases not matched to a gene: 10. CDR1 and CDR2 from the germline V gene are SGDLS and YYNGEE. The CDR3 is 16 residues long. CDR3 region: CASSVGGQGRGYGYTF. The CDR3 DNA sequence: TGTGCCAGCAGCGTAGGGGGCCAGGGCAGGGGGTATGGCTACACCTTC. The full variable domain, in which reference TRBV9 and TRBJ1-2 provide the parts outside the CDR3, is DSGVTQTPKHLITATGQRVTLRCSPRSGDLSVYWYQQSLDQGLQFLIQYYNGEERAKGNILERFSAQQFPDLHSELNLSSLELGDSALYFCASSVGGQGRGYGYTFGSGTRLTVV.